This T cell receptor beta chain stems from a study of blood T cell repertoires in COVID-19. Study context: The origin of the acute and convalescent COVID-19 samples was the United States, Italy and Spain. Sample material is recorded as cDNA or gDNA derived from T cells, B-cell-depleted T cells, or PBMCs.

V was pared by 4 bases and J by 6 bases, with 11 bases between. CDR1 is SGHRS and CDR2 is YFSETQ in the germline V gene. CDR3 length: 13 residues. Clones were read by immunoSEQ multiplex PCR, and TCRdb kept only the in-frame ones, dropping some. The sample holds 160,000 or so clones, approximately 78% seen once. The sample was peripheral blood. The source of this sequence is a human donor in a cohort sampled during active COVID-19. The chain carries TRBV5-1 and TRBJ1-5, with D hard to call. DNA for the CDR3: TGCGCCAGCAGCGAAGTTCCGGGTCAGCCCCAGCATTTT. Protein: CASSEVPGQPQHF.